Below are 5 T cell receptor beta chains sequenced from a single sample in a study of post-analysis software for immune sequencing data. Antigen specificity for these receptors is unknown. Study-level points and caveats: About five TRBV segments, including TRBV5-6, TRBV5-1 and TRBV20-1, were more frequent in patients than controls.

Carried by the TCR beta cDNA libraries were unique molecular identifiers. TCRdb reanalysed the PCR reads using MiXCR and keeps one entry per CDR3 protein. The sample shows hundreds of thousands of distinct CDR3 sequences, 44% of them seen only once. Sequenced material: blood. The receptor source for this set is a girl between 10 and 17 years old with multiple sclerosis.

The rearrangement uses TRBV12-3 or TRBV12-4 and TRBJ1-2, with TRBD1 as a possible D gene (6 bases). V lost 3 bases and J lost 2, with 16 bases in between. There are 16 residues in the CDR3. The CDR3, as DNA: TGTGCCAGCAGTTTGGGGCAGGGGACCCAAAACTATGGCTACACCTTC. Its protein product is CASSLGQGTQNYGYTF.

As DNA, the CDR3 is TGTGCCAGCAGCCAAGATCTATCGGGGTTCATTAACTATGGCTACACCTTC. Amino acids: CASSQDLSGFINYGYTF. This chain joins TRBV3-1 and TRBJ1-2; no reliable D call. The CDR3 has 17 residues. V was clipped by 0 bases and J by 1 base, with 15 bases between them. The germline V gene has CDR1 LGHDT and CDR2 YNNKEL (reference sequence).

This clonotype appeared once. One end of the junction varies from germline; a read error may be responsible. The chain recombines TRBV5-1 with TRBJ2-3; 11 bases are a match to TRBD2. There are 16 residues in the CDR3. Germline V CDR1 and CDR2: SGHRS, YFSETQ. Here the CDR3 reads CASSSAGTSGTDTHYF. The CDR3 bases are TGCGCCAGCAGCTCCGCCGGGACTAGCGGCACAGATACGCACTATTTT.

The chain joins TRBV4-1 to TRBJ2-5; 10 bases align to TRBD2. Judging by the DNA end, TRBJ2-7 fits better; the J call may be wrong. Germline loops: CDR1 MGHRA, CDR2 YSYEKL. The CDR3 is 17 amino acids. The CDR3 nucleotides are TGCGCCAGCAGCCAAGATTCGGTCCTAGCGGGGGCCTACGAGCAGTACTTC. This translates into CASSQDSVLAGAYEQYF.

V and J are TRBV3-1 and TRBJ1-1; possibly TRBD1 for D (5 bases). Trimming shortened V by 1 base and J by 3 bases, and 12 bases separated the two germline ends. This CDR3 contains 15 residues. The germline V gene has CDR1 LGHDT and CDR2 YNNKEL (reference sequence). The CDR3 here is CASSQGRGRDTEAFF. CDR3 DNA: TGTGCCAGCAGCCAAGGCCGGGGCAGGGACACTGAAGCTTTCTTT.